The T cell receptor beta chain under discussion was sequenced for a study of cytomegalovirus exposure and HLA in healthy donors. Study-level findings and limits: Productive rates of about 87% or about 30% were seen for most TCR beta V segments in an earlier analysis. In vitro checks showed that three CMV-associated chains really do target CMV antigens.

V lost 5 bases and J lost 6; bases outside the gene matches: 10. CDR3 size: 15 residues. Germline lookup yields CDR1 SGHTA and CDR2 FQGNSA. The study ran its PCR with 60 Vbeta and 13 Jbeta primers. The protocol was immunoSEQ multiplex PCR, while the TCRdb copy is restricted to in-frame clones and leaves out a portion. The sample shows under 200,000 clones, 65% to 90% of them seen only once. When sampled, the donors appeared nominally healthy, though they likely had unrecorded immune exposures. As for this clone: Its target is not known.

Sequenced material: PBMCs. The gene calls are TRBV7-2 and TRBJ1-5; 7 bases agree with TRBD1. The clonotype originates from a woman aged 45-65 years in good health and CMV-seronegative. In nucleotides, the CDR3 is TGTGCCAGCAGCGTACGGACAGGTACGGGTCAGCCCCAGCATTTT. Translated: CASSVRTGTGQPQHF.